This T cell receptor beta chain was identified in a study of spatial heterogeneity in lung cancer. For the study at large: The mean occurrence of each unique TCR and UMI combination in raw reads exceeded 9.5. Study-wide findings and caveats: More often at tumor resection than at routine follow-up, ubiquitous expanded tumor TCRs were detected in the blood.

Time point indicated: sample taken at primary tumor resection. Whole RNA from tumor, nontumor lung or frozen PBMC was sequenced unsorted. The cohort: 65 to 80 early-stage, untreated non-small cell lung cancer patients. CDR1 is SEHNR, CDR2 FQNEAQ, per germline (reference sequence). V was clipped by 5 bases and J by 3 bases, with 8 bases between them. The CDR3 is made up of 13 amino acids. This clonotype was seen at least ten times. Its target is not known. Each TCR cDNA molecule bore a unique molecular identifier. TCRdb re-analysed the 5' RACE reads in MiXCR, keeping a single row per CDR3 protein. The data show tens of thousands of distinct CDR3 sequences, with more than 10% seen just once and just over 40% held by the top ten.

The source is a male donor with early-stage non-small cell lung cancer. The rearrangement uses TRBV7-9 and TRBJ1-5, with a possible D match to TRBD1 (5 bases). The sequencing here drew on PBMCs, taken at surgery. CDR3 sequence (DNA): TGTGCCAGCAGCCTGGACACCAATCAGCCCCAGCATTTT. Translation gives CASSLDTNQPQHF.